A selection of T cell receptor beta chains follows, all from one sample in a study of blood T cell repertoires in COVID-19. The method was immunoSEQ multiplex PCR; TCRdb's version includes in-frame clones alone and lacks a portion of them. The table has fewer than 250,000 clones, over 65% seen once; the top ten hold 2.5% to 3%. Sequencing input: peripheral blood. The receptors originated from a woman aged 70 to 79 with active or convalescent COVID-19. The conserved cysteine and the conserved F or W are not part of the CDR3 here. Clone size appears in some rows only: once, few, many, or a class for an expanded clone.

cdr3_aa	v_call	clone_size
AWSVTGSTYNEQF	TRBV30	.
ASSFRGYEQY	TRBV5-1	once
ASSLYGGGSGNTIY	TRBV7-2	.
ASSLTGTGGHEQY	TRBV9	.
ASSLAWTGHTEAF	TRBV5-1	.
AWETVHLAKNIQY	TRBV30	.
ASSLYYNEQF	TRBV5-1	.
ASSSGRDTIY	TRBV7-9	.
ASSIGLAGGDGANVLT	TRBV19	.
ASSELAGDSYNEQF	TRBV2	.
ASSRSWDSTGELF	TRBV18	.
ASSIVGGDQPQH	TRBV19	.
ASSSPRTEHYGYT	TRBV6-5	once
ATGTSGTDTQY	TRBV12-5	.
ASSPLGPAAGGDYGYT	TRBV19	.
ASSQTRGSGANVLT	TRBV6-4	.
ASSLRWIGYSNQPQH	TRBV28	.
ASRPGQGYEQY	TRBV28	.
ASSPGQGKEKLF	TRBV6-8	once
ASSPYREGTGQPQH	TRBV18	.
ASIQQGFGDEQY	TRBV11-2	.
ASSQSTQGNYGYT	TRBV4-1	.
ASSLYGTGGYGYT	TRBV28	.
ASSQETSRGHGYT	TRBV4-2	.
ASSPDRWGYT	TRBV18	.
ASSLNGENYGYT	TRBV28	.
ASSLAGAGADTQY	TRBV6-5	.
ASSQGLDTEAF	TRBV18	.
ASSQDWRADTQY	TRBV4-3	few
ASSLGQGGNQPQH	TRBV5-1	.
ASSWTSGRAGQF	TRBV19	.
ASSMGQAIRGMNTEAF	TRBV19	.
ASRPTSGPYNEQF	TRBV28	.
ASSSMGTSYGYT	TRBV7-9	.
ASSSGLPGANVLT	TRBV28	.
ASSYRDYDPETQY	TRBV5-4	.
ASSLYYYEQY	TRBV28	.
ASAGLALETQY	TRBV18	.
ASSLDMWGVRYEQY	TRBV7-2	.
ASSPSGGGYNEQF	TRBV4-1	.